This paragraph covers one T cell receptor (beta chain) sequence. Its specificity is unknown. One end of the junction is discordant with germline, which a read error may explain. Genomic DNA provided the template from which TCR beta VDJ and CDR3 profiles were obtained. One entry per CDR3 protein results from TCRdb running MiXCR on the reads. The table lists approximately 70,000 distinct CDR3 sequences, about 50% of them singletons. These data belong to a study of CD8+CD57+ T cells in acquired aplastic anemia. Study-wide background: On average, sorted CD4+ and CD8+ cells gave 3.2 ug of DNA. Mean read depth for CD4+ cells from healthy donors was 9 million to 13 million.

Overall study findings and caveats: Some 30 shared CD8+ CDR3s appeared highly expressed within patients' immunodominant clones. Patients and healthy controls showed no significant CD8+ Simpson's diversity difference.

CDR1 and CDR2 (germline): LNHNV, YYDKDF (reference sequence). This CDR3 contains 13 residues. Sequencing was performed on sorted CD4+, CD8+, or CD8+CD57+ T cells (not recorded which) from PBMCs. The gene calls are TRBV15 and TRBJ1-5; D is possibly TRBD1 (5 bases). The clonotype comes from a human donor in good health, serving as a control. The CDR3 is CATCRDSNQPQHF. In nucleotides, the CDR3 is TGTGCCACCTGCAGGGACAGCAATCAGCCCCAGCATTTT.